Sequencing of this T cell receptor beta chain was carried out in a study of blood T cells in healthy people across ages. Total RNA, at least 5 micrograms per sample, came from PBMCs. The CDR3 spans 16 residues. Germline values: CDR1 DFQATT, CDR2 SNEGSKA (reference sequence). V was clipped by 0 bases and J by 4 bases; unmatched bases: 5. This clonotype has a handful of counts. Alongside a J-beta primer mix, a sample-barcoded 5' primer served in a second PCR lasting about 7 to 11 cycles. Sequencing recovered at least 2.5 million CDR3-containing paired-end reads from each sample. TCRdb re-called the 5' RACE reads through MiXCR, storing one row per CDR3 protein. The table lists 800,000 or so distinct CDR3 sequences, 25% of them singletons, with roughly 3.8% in the top ten. The same data also went into a second study, on T cells of mothers and their children. That paper states: Donation came from a few healthy Caucasian mothers together with their six children. The entire RNA extract went into cDNA synthesis at about 1.5 ug per 15 ul.

The origin of this receptor is a boy aged 5 to 17 in good health. This chain joins TRBV20-1 and TRBJ2-2; 10 nucleotides align to TRBD2. Sequencing input: blood. CDR3 coding DNA: TGCAGTGCTAGAGATCCCCTAGCGGGAGTCACCGGGGAGCTGTTTTTT. Translating it yields CSARDPLAGVTGELFF.